One and the same sample provided the 13 T cell receptor beta chains below, sequenced in a study of T cell responses to AZD1222 COVID-19 vaccine. Data came from immunoSEQ multiplex PCR; TCRdb stores just in-frame clones and leaves some out. This sample has 150,000 to 180,000 clones, with around 85% found just once. Sequencing was performed on peripheral blood, taken on day 0 of MenACWY control vaccination. These receptors all stem from an adult in good health.

CDR3 sequence reads: CASSWDRGANTEAFF. The CDR3, as DNA: TGTGCCAGCAGCTGGGACCGGGGGGCTAACACTGAAGCTTTCTTT. The V call is TRBV11-1, the J call TRBJ1-1; TRBD1 is a possible D gene (6 bases). V lost 4 bases to trimming and J lost 2 bases, with 14 bases between them. Germline V gene lookup returns CDR1 SGHAT and CDR2 FQDESV (reference sequence). The CDR3 contains 15 residues.

CDR3 bases: TGTGCCAGTAGTAGCGGACAGGGCGATAATGAAAAACTGTTTTTT. Amino acid sequence: CASSSGQGDNEKLFF. The rearrangement links TRBV19 to TRBJ1-4, with 8 bases that match TRBD1. Germline assignment: CDR1 LNHDA and CDR2 SQIVND (reference sequence). This CDR3 contains 15 residues. Germline trimming cut 4 bases from V and 4 bases from J; bases unmatched to any gene: 5. Together with reference TRBV19 and TRBJ1-4, the CDR3 gives the full variable domain: DGGITQSPKYLFRKEGQNVTLSCEQNLNHDAMYWYRQDPGQGLRLIYYSQIVNDFQKGDIAEGYSVSREKKESFPLTVTSAQKNPTAFYLCASSSGQGDNEKLFFGSGTQLSVL.

The genes are TRBV3-1 (or the pseudogene TRBV3-2) and TRBJ1-3; no clear D. The CDR3 has 14 amino acids. The V and J ends lost 4 bases and 0 bases respectively, with 7 bases between them. Germline V lookup: CDR1 LGHDT, CDR2 YNNKEL (reference sequence). CDR3 nucleotides: TGTGCCAGCAGCCCGGCGAACTCTGGAAACACCATATATTTT. This sequence encodes CASSPANSGNTIYF.

In DNA form, the CDR3 reads TGTGCCAGCAGCAAATGGGAGGAAAAACTGTTTTTT. The encoded protein is CASSKWEEKLFF. This chain links TRBV21-1 with TRBJ1-4. TRBV21-1 is a known pseudogene. This CDR3 is 12 amino acids long.

This clone has more than one count but fewer than ten. In DNA, the CDR3 is TGTGCCAGCAGTAGAACGGTCTATAGCAATCAGCCCCAGCATTTT. It translates to CASSRTVYSNQPQHF. V usage is TRBV7-2 and J usage is TRBJ1-5; D remains ambiguous. The germline V and J ends were trimmed by 6 bases and 0 bases, with 12 bases remaining between them. This CDR3 spans 15 amino acids. Germline V lookup: CDR1 SGHTA, CDR2 FQGNSA. The variable domain in full, with the rest retrieved from reference TRBV7-2 and TRBJ1-5, is GAGVSQSPSNKVTEKGKDVELRCDPISGHTALYWYRQSLGQGLEFLIYFQGNSAPDKSGLPSDRFSAERTGGSVSTLTIQRTQQEDSAVYLCASSRTVYSNQPQHFGDGTRLSIL.

The rearrangement uses TRBV20-1 and TRBJ2-5; D call uncertain. The V gene's germline CDR1 is DFQATT and CDR2 SNEGSKA (reference sequence). CDR3 length: 10 residues. V shed 3 bases and J shed 1 base, with 0 bases lying between them. CDR3 in amino acids: CSASQETQYF. CDR3 nucleotide sequence: TGCAGTGCTAGCCAAGAGACCCAGTACTTC.

This chain uses TRBV13 with TRBJ2-7; D gene ambiguous. The CDR3 is made up of 11 amino acids. Germline loops: CDR1 PRHDT, CDR2 FYEKMQ (reference sequence). With 1 base removed from V and 6 bases from J, the gap between germline ends came to 4 bases. In DNA form, the CDR3 reads TGTGCCAGCAGCTTAGATGGCGAGCAGTACGTC. Protein sequence: CASSLDGEQYV.

The CDR3 loop reads CASSAEDSYYEQYF. The CDR3, as DNA: TGTGCCAGCAGCGCCGAAGACAGCTACTACGAGCAGTACTTC. The chain carries TRBV9 and TRBJ2-7; TRBD1 might be the D (5 bases). Germline V CDR1 and CDR2: SGDLS, YYNGEE. This CDR3 comprises 14 residues. Trimming removed 3 bases at V and 3 bases at J, with 13 bases between.

This clone was observed at least ten times. The chain links TRBV4-1 to TRBJ1-3; D uncertain. The CDR3 totals 16 residues. V lost 2 bases and J lost 0, with 11 bases in between. The V gene's germline CDR1 is MGHRA and CDR2 YSYEKL. CDR3 loop: CASSQLGTLSGNTIYF. The CDR3 DNA sequence: TGCGCCAGCAGCCAACTAGGAACCCTCTCTGGAAACACCATATATTTT.

The chain uses TRBV6-6 and TRBJ1-2; D uncertain. V lost 5 bases, J lost 4 bases, and 17 bases lay in between. Germline CDR1 MNHNY, CDR2 SVGAGI (reference sequence). There are 15 residues in the CDR3. The CDR3 protein is CASSRIQPHSYGYTF. The DNA for the CDR3 is TGTGCCAGCAGTAGGATCCAACCTCACTCCTATGGCTACACCTTC.

The V and J genes are TRBV19 and TRBJ1-3, with unresolved D. Between the trimmed V and J ends, which lost 6 bases and 0 bases, there was a span of 12 bases. The germline CDR1 and CDR2 sequences are LNHDA and SQIVND (reference sequence). This CDR3 is 15 amino acids long. CDR3 sequence (DNA): TGTGCCAGTAGATCGACGTTTCTCTCTGGAAACACCATATATTTT. Encoded protein: CASRSTFLSGNTIYF.

This chain joins TRBV7-3 and TRBJ2-1, with TRBD2 matching over 13 bases. The CDR3 is made up of 15 amino acids. J lost 4 bases, V lost 5 bases, and 2 bases had no gene match. Germline-derived CDR1 and CDR2 are SGHTA and FQGTGA. The CDR3 nucleotides are TGTGCCAGCAGCCCGACTAGCGGGAGGTACAATGAGCAGTTCTTC. Translated: CASSPTSGRYNEQFF.

The chain employs TRBV11-3 and TRBJ1-4; maybe TRBD1 (6 bases). The germline CDR1 and CDR2 sequences are SGHNT and YENEEA. This CDR3 contains 15 residues. V lost 2 bases, J lost 4 bases, and 11 bases lay in between. Written as DNA, the CDR3 is TGTGCCAGCAGCTTATCACAGGGCGGTAATGAAAAACTGTTTTTT. It is translated as CASSLSQGGNEKLFF.